The present T cell receptor (beta chain) was sequenced within a study of shared clonotypes between healthy human individuals (dated by TCRdb to 2018 to 2021). About the investigation overall: The cohort comprised two women and a few men aged 18 to 49 years. Per donor, three plates each were used for CD4 naive and CD4 memory, two for CD8 naive, and one for CD8 memory. Between about 0.85 and 9.5 billion PBMCs per donor were obtained by leukapheresis. To estimate repertoire size and how much clonotypes are shared between individuals, the study performed deep sequencing of blood TCR repertoires from about five healthy adults. Libraries were prepared and TCR repertoires were sequenced by different laboratories using diverse techniques, in order to increase sequencing depth and limit assay-specific biases.

A remark on this clone: There is no known antigen for this receptor. The input lacks base qualities; no much larger clone sits a single base away.

Healthy HIV-negative adults with no recently reported acute infections or vaccinations were included as donors. Every donor was a Caucasian adult residing in Nashville, Tennessee, USA. CD4+ T cells were enriched by magnetic negative selection; naive cells were then positively selected on CD45RA, and the negative fraction formed the memory subset. Blood was collected by leukapheresis, and PBMCs were isolated by Ficoll-Histopaque density gradient centrifugation and then cryopreserved in liquid nitrogen vapor phase. Purity and quantity of every magnetically sorted T cell population were checked by analytical flow cytometry. Genomic DNA was isolated from each sorted fraction and quantified by UV absorbance on a Nanodrop 2000c. The CDR3 numbers 15 residues from cysteine through phenylalanine. Only the CDR3 DNA stays, 45 bases, in frame from base 1. V and J are truncated by 4 bases and 1 base respectively, leaving an intervening sequence of 16 bases. Looking up the germline V gene yields CDR1 SQVTM and CDR2 ANQGSEA.

Overall study outcomes, separate from this receptor: Pairwise subsampling indicated that sequencing depth was expected to affect the degree of clonotype sharing among donors. Sharing across a few donors was observed for 5% to 6.5% of naive CD4, 3.5% of naive CD8, about 2.5% of memory CD4, and approximately 0.41% of memory CD8 clonotypes. Rarefaction of sorted-subset datasets indicated incomplete sequencing despite the large sequencing depth. Because the study included a small number of donors, the genetic and exposure-history diversity represented was limited. Only blood was sampled, and tissue TCR repertoires likely differ from those in blood. Naive subsets generally had larger estimated clonotype richness than memory subsets. Compared with non-shared clonotypes, clonotypes shared by all four sorted-subset donors had higher generation probabilities.

Using the deep immunoSEQ assay, multiplex PCR amplified TCR CDR3 regions from genomic DNA. For each cell subset, the extracted genomic DNA was distributed evenly across all wells of several immunoSEQ 96-well plates, and each plate served as one replicate. For sorted subsets, each replicate PCR was loaded with 200 ng genomic DNA, equivalent to about 33,000 T cell genomes. Purified libraries were measured with a Qubit 3.0 fluorometer, size-checked on a Bioanalyzer 2100, and measured again with the KAPA Library Quantification kit. A separate single-read 150-cycle Illumina NextSeq 550 flow cell was used to sequence each immunoSEQ 96-well plate. As for how the authors treated the data: Because the immunoSEQ output held only junctional sequences and lacked quality scores, the filtering could not match the filtering applied to full-length reads. To assign V/J genes and CDR3, sequences were annotated using PyIR, a Python wrapper for IgBLAST v1.9, with IMGT germline references. Reads were filtered out if the reads had weak V/J assignments (E-value above 1e-6), no CDR3, stop codons, out-of-frame junctions, or ambiguous translated residues. V3J clonotypes were defined by identical inferred V gene, J gene, and CDR3 amino acid sequence. The percentage overlap between two repertoires was calculated by dividing the number of shared unique clonotypes by the size of the smaller repertoire. Richness of each repertoire was evaluated using RTK rarefaction, the Chao1 estimator, and Recon v2.1 estimates of unobserved clonotypes. Generation probabilities were computed with OLGA for all TCRbeta clonotypes obtained by the gDNA method from a few donors. TCRdb mirrors the immuneACCESS table, restricted to in-frame sequences. Some clones are absent from its copies; in checked studies, under half trace to an unresolved V gene, and the reason for the others is unknown. V and J calls and clone size are copied from that table; D and trimming were computed from the DNA. The table for this sample lists about 600,000 clones; 95% to 98% of them were counted only once. Of the sample, about 0.06% is held by the ten largest clones.

The rearranged segments are TRBV29-1 and TRBJ1-1, with a weak D call of TRBD1 (6 bases match). Sequenced: naive CD4+ T cells sorted from blood. The cell subset or site label, read with the paper, signifies: CD45RA+ positively selected. The clonotype originates from a woman in her twenties or thirties in good health. The bases read TGCAGCGTTGTGGGGGCGGGGCATACGAACACTGAAGCTTTCTTT. Translation gives CSVVGAGHTNTEAFF.